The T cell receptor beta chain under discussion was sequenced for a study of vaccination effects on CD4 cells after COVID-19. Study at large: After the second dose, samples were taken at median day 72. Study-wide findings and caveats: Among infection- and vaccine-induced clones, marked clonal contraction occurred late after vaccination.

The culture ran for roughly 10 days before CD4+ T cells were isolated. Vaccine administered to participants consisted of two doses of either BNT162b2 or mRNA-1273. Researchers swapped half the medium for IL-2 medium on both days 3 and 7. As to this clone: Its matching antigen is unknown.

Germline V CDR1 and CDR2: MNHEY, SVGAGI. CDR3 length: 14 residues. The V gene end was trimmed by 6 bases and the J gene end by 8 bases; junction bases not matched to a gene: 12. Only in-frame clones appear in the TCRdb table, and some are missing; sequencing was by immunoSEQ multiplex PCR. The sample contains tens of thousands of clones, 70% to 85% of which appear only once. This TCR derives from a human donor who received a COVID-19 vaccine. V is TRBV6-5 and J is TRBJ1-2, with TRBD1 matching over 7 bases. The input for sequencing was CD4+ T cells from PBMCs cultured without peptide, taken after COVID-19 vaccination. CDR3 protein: CASRMTGRGLGYTF. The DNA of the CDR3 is TGTGCCAGCAGGATGACAGGGCGAGGTCTGGGCTACACCTTC.